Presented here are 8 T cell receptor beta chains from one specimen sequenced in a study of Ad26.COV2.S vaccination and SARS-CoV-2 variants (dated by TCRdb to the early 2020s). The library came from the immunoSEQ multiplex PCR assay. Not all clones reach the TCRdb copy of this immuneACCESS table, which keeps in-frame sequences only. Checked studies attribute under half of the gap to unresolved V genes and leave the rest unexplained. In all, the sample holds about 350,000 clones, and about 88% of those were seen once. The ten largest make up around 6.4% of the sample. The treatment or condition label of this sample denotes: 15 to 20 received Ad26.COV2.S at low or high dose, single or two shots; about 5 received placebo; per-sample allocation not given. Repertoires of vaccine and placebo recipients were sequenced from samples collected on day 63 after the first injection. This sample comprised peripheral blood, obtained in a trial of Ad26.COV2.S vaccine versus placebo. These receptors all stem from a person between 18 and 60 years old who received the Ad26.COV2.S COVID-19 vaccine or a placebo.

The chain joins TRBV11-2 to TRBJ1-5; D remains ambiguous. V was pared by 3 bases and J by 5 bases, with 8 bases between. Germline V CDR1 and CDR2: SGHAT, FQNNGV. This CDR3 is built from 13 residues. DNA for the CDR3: TGTGCCAGCAGCTTCTACACCGATCAGCCCCAGCATTTT. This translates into CASSFYTDQPQHF.

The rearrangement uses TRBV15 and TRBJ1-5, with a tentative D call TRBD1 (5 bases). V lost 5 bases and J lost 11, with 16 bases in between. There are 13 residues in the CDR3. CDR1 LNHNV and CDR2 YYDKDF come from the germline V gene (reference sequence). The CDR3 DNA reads TGTGCCACCAGCTATATAGGGGTAGCGGCCCAGCATTTT. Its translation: CATSYIGVAAQHF.

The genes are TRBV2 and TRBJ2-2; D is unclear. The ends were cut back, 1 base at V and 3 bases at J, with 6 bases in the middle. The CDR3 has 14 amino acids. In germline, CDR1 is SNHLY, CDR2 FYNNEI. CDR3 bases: TGTGCCAGCAGTGAAGAGCGATACACCGGGGAGCTGTTTTTT. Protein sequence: CASSEERYTGELFF.

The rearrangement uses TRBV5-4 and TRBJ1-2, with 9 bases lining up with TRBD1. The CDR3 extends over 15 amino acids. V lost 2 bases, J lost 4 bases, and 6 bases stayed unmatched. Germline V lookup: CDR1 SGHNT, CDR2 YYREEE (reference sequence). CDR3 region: CASSLSTGGGYGYTF. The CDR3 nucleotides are TGTGCCAGCAGCTTATCGACAGGGGGGGGCTATGGCTACACCTTC.

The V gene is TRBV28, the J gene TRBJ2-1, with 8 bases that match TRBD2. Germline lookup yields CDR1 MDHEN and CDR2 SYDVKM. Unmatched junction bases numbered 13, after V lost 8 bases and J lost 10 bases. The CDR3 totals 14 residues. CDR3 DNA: TGTGCCAGCCTTAATCCGGGGGGGCTAGGAGAGCAGTTCTTC. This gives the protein CASLNPGGLGEQFF.

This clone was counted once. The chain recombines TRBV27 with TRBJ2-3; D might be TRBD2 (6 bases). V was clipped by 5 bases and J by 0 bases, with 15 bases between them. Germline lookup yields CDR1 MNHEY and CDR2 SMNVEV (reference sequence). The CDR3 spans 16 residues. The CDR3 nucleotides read TGTGCCAGCAGTCTCATCGGGGGTAGGAGCACAGATACGCAGTATTTT. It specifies CASSLIGGRSTDTQYF.

CDR3 nucleotides: TGTGCCAGCAGGGAAGGGGGCACTGAAGCTTTCTTT. Amino acid sequence: CASREGGTEAFF. The chain recombines TRBV25-1 with TRBJ1-1, with D possibly TRBD1 on 6 matching bases. Germline-derived CDR1 and CDR2 are MGHDK and SYGVNS. Trimming stripped 6 bases from V and 4 bases from J, with 9 bases between. The length of the CDR3 is 12 residues.

The CDR3 loop reads CASSQRGNYGYTF. DNA of the CDR3: TGTGCCAGCAGCCAAAGGGGGAACTATGGCTACACCTTC. The chain has TRBV3-1 (or the pseudogene TRBV3-2) and TRBJ1-2, with D possibly TRBD1 on 6 matching bases. The CDR3 is 13 amino acids. Germline V gene data show CDR1 as LGHDT and CDR2 as YNNKEL (reference sequence). V lost 2 bases to trimming and J lost 2 bases, with 6 bases between them.